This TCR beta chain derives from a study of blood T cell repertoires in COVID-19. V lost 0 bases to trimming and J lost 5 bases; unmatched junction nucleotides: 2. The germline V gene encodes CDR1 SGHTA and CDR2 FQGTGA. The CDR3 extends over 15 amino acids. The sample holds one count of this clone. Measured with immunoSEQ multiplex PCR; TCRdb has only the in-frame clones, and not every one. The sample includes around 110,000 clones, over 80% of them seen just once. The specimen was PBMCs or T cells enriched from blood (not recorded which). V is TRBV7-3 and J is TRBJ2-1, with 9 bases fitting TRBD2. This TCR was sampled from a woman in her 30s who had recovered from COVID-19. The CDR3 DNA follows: TGTGCCAGCAGCTTAACTAGCGGGGGTAACAATGAGCAGTTCTTC. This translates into CASSLTSGGNNEQFF.